The present T cell receptor beta chain was sequenced within a study of CXCR3-negative and CXCR3-positive naive CD8 T cells. Study-wide findings and caveats: Researchers report that CXCR3-positive naive cells carry more hydrophobic TRB CDR3s than CXCR3-negative naive cells.

UMI-labeled 5' RACE TRB cDNA libraries were prepared from the cells. Following a re-call of the 5' RACE reads, TCRdb has one entry per CDR3 protein and lacks DNA. Recorded for this sample: approximately 140,000 distinct CDR3 sequences. This CDR3 has 15 amino acids. Germline V lookup: CDR1 SGHRS, CDR2 YFSETQ. As concerns this clonotype: Its matching antigen is unknown.

All CD8+ T cell subsets were sorted in triplicate at roughly 280,000 cells each. This TCR was recovered from a human donor in good health. Some clones in this sample may be carry-over from other donors' samples. What was sequenced was naive CXCR3+ CD8+ T cells from blood. Subset in this sample: CD45RO-CCR7+CD27+CD95- naive CD8+ T cells expressing CXCR3 (TNR3+). The chain joins TRBV5-1 to TRBJ2-7. This CDR3 reads CASSLSESSSYEQYF. The entire variable domain, with the rest obtained from reference TRBV5-1 and TRBJ2-7, is as follows: KAGVTQTPRYLIKTRGQQVTLSCSPISGHRSVSWYQQTPGQGLQFLFEYFSETQRNKGNFPGRFSGRQFSNSRSEMNVSTLELGDSALYLCASSLSESSSYEQYFGPGTRLTVT.